These 12 T cell receptor beta chains were sequenced from one sample in a study of T cell changes during pregnancy in multiple sclerosis (dated by TCRdb to about 2019). Libraries came from the immunoSEQ multiplex PCR assay. Here the immuneACCESS table is served through TCRdb, limited to in-frame sequences with V and J called. Missing clones are a known gap in these copies; in checked studies unresolved V genes cover under half, and the rest lacks a known reason. The sample contains tens of thousands of clones, over 80% of them found a single time. Of the sample, about 0.52% falls within the top ten clones. Sequenced here: CD4+ T cells from peripheral blood mononuclear cells, sampled in the second trimester of pregnancy. These receptors came from a female donor with multiple sclerosis, enrolled in a pregnancy study.

This clone was picked up one time. The rearrangement joins TRBV18 to TRBJ1-1, with 9 bases fitting TRBD1. The V and J ends lost 8 bases and 7 bases, in that order; junction bases with no gene match: 8. Germline V gene data show CDR1 as KGHSH and CDR2 as LQKENI. The CDR3 is made up of 13 amino acids. The CDR3 nucleotides read TGTGCCAGCGTTATAACAGGGGGCTTTGAAGCTTTCTTT. This encodes CASVITGGFEAFF.

The chain is built from TRBV11-2 and TRBJ2-2, with D unclear. The CDR3 length is 15 residues. V lost 5 bases and J 6 bases, leaving 16 bases between the germline ends. Germline values: CDR1 SGHAT, CDR2 FQNNGV. The CDR3 region is CASSTERVGAGELFF. The CDR3 DNA follows: TGTGCCAGCAGCACAGAAAGAGTTGGTGCCGGGGAGCTGTTTTTT.

This rearrangement joins TRBV14 to TRBJ1-1, with TRBD1 identical over 7 bases. Germline V gene data show CDR1 as SGHDN and CDR2 as FVKESK. This CDR3 has 13 amino acids. The junction had 5 bases not matched to a gene; V was cut back by 0 bases and J by 10 bases. CDR3 sequence: CASSQDRQGGAFF. The CDR3 region has the DNA TGTGCCAGCAGCCAAGATCGACAGGGTGGAGCTTTCTTT.

This chain uses TRBV30 with TRBJ1-3; D not certain. V lost 3 bases and J 7 bases, leaving 10 bases between the germline ends. CDR3 length: 12 residues. Per the germline V gene, CDR1 is GTSNPN and CDR2 is SVGIG (reference sequence). CDR3 protein: CAWRPPGNTIYF. CDR3 sequence (DNA): TGTGCCTGGAGACCCCCGGGTAACACCATATATTTT.

The V gene is TRBV5-1, the J gene TRBJ2-7, with D tentatively TRBD2 (7 bases). V was pared by 0 bases and J by 5 bases, with 12 bases between. CDR3 length: 14 residues. Germline lookup yields CDR1 SGHRS and CDR2 YFSETQ. The CDR3 is CASSLARGGNEQYF. The CDR3 nucleotides read TGCGCCAGCAGCTTGGCTAGGGGGGGAAACGAGCAGTACTTC. The entire variable domain, with the rest obtained from reference TRBV5-1 and TRBJ2-7, is as follows: KAGVTQTPRYLIKTRGQQVTLSCSPISGHRSVSWYQQTPGQGLQFLFEYFSETQRNKGNFPGRFSGRQFSNSRSEMNVSTLELGDSALYLCASSLARGGNEQYFGPGTRLTVT.

The chain joins TRBV6-1 to TRBJ1-2; D is possibly TRBD1 (6 bases). This CDR3 has 14 amino acids. Germline V lookup: CDR1 MNHNS, CDR2 SASEGT. Deletions cut 4 bases from V and 2 bases from J, with 11 bases between. The CDR3 DNA is TGTGCCAGCAGTGCCGTACAGGGAAACTATGGCTACACCTTC. Translating gives CASSAVQGNYGYTF.

The rearrangement joins TRBV6-1 to TRBJ1-1; D unclear. Germline V gene sequence: CDR1 MNHNS, CDR2 SASEGT. CDR3 length equals 14 residues. The V and J ends lost 6 bases and 0 bases respectively, with 11 bases between them. The CDR3 DNA sequence: TGTGCCAGCAGGAGGTCCACAATGAACACTGAAGCTTTCTTT. Encoded protein: CASRRSTMNTEAFF.

The V gene is TRBV7-8, the J gene TRBJ1-2, with TRBD1 matching 9 bases. The V gene end was trimmed by 3 bases and the J gene end by 3 bases; junction bases not matched to a gene: 5. Germline V gene lookup returns CDR1 SGHVS and CDR2 FQNEAQ. CDR3 size: 15 residues. The CDR3 region is CASSLRTGADYGYTF. The CDR3 DNA reads TGTGCCAGCAGCTTGAGGACAGGGGCTGACTATGGCTACACCTTC.

The J gene is TRBJ1-1, the V gene TRBV19, with 10 nucleotides matching TRBD1. V shed 6 bases, J shed 4 bases, and the junction held 14 bases outside the gene matches. Per germline, CDR1 LNHDA and CDR2 SQIVND (reference sequence). CDR3 length equals 17 residues. Here the CDR3 reads CASRPLTGGVQGTEAFF. Written as DNA, the CDR3 is TGTGCCAGTAGGCCGTTGACAGGGGGCGTGCAGGGCACTGAAGCTTTCTTT.

The chain is built from TRBV4-2 and TRBJ2-1; tentatively, D is TRBD2 (5 bases). Germline lookup yields CDR1 LGHNA and CDR2 YNFKEQ. The germline V and J ends were trimmed by 0 bases and 0 bases, with 6 bases remaining between them. This CDR3 spans 15 amino acids. As DNA, the CDR3 is TGTGCCAGCAGCCAAGAAACTAGCTCCTACAATGAGCAGTTCTTC. Amino acids: CASSQETSSYNEQFF.

The chain carries TRBV18 and TRBJ2-5; possible D gene TRBD2, 5 bases. Between the trimmed V and J ends, which lost 3 bases and 5 bases, there was a span of 10 bases. This CDR3 is 13 amino acids long. Germline V gene data show CDR1 as KGHSH and CDR2 as LQKENI. The CDR3, as DNA: TGTGCCAGCTCACCCGGGATTGGGGAGACCCAGTACTTC. It codes for CASSPGIGETQYF.

This rearrangement joins TRBV6-6 to TRBJ1-4; the match to TRBD1 covers 8 bases. This CDR3 spans 16 amino acids. Germline loops: CDR1 MNHNY, CDR2 SVGAGI (reference sequence). V lost 2 bases, J lost 8 bases, and 10 bases stayed unmatched. The chain's CDR3 is CASSYGQGAGGEKLFF. The CDR3 region has the DNA TGTGCCAGCAGTTACGGCCAGGGGGCAGGTGGGGAAAAACTGTTTTTT.